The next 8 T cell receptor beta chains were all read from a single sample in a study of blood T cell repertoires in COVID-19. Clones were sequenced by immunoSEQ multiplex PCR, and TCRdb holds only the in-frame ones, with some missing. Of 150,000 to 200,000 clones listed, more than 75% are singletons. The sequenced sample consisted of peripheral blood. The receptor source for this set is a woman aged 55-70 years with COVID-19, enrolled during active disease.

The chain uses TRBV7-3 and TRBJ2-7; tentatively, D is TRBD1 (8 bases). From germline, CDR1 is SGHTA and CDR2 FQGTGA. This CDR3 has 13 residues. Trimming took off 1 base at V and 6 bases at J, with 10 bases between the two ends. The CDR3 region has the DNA TGTGCCAGCAGCTTAAACAGGGGGGGCGAGCAGTACTTC. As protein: CASSLNRGGEQYF.

CDR3 protein: CASGLVRMGSEGNSPLHF. The CDR3 region has the DNA TGTGCTAGTGGTTTGGTACGGATGGGCTCTGAGGGTAATTCACCCCTCCACTTT. The rearrangement links TRBV12-5 to TRBJ1-6; no definite D call. V lost 0 bases and J 6 bases, leaving 18 bases between the germline ends. There are 18 residues in the CDR3. The germline CDR1 and CDR2 sequences are LGHNT and FRNRAP.

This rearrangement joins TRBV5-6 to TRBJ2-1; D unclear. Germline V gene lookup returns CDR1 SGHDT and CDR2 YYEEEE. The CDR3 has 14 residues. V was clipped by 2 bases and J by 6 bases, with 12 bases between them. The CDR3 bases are TGTGCCAGCAGCTTAGTCGGTCCCTTCAATGAGCAGTTCTTC. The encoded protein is CASSLVGPFNEQFF.

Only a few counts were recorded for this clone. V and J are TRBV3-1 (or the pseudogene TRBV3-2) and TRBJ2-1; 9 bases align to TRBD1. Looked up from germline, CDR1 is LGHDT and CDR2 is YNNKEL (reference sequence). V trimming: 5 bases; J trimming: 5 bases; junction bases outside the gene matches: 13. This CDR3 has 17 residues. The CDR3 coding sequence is TGTGCCAGCAGCGACAGAACGGGACAGGGAAGAAACAATGAGCAGTTCTTC. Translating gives CASSDRTGQGRNNEQFF.

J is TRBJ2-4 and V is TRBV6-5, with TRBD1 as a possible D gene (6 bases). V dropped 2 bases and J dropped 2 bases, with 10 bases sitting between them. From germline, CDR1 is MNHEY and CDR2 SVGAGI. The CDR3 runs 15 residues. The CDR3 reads CASSYTQGSKNIQYF. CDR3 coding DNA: TGTGCCAGCAGTTACACACAGGGTTCCAAAAACATTCAGTACTTC.

The CDR3 region is CASRPPGQAHEQYF. The CDR3 nucleotides are TGTGCCAGCAGGCCTCCGGGACAGGCACACGAGCAGTACTTC. The V and J genes are TRBV27 and TRBJ2-7; TRBD1 matches at 8 bases. The CDR3 is made up of 14 amino acids. With V trimmed by 6 bases and J by 5 bases, 9 bases remained unmatched. Germline CDR1 and CDR2: MNHEY and SMNVEV (reference sequence).

The CDR3 sequence: CASSQDTSGGYYDTQYF. The CDR3 coding sequence is TGCGCCAGCAGCCAAGACACGTCAGGGGGCTACTACGATACGCAGTATTTT. The V gene is TRBV4-3, the J gene TRBJ2-3; 8 bases map to TRBD1. This CDR3 spans 17 amino acids. Germline lookup yields CDR1 LGHNA and CDR2 YSLEER. The junction had 11 bases not matched to a gene; V was cut back by 0 bases and J by 6 bases.

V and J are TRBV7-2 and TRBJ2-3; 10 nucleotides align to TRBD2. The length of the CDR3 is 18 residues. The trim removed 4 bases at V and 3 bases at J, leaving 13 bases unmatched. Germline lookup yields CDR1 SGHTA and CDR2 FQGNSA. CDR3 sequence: CASSSPTWTSGFTDTQYF. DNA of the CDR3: TGTGCCAGCAGCTCACCTACCTGGACTAGCGGTTTTACAGATACGCAGTATTTT.